Sequencing of this T cell receptor (beta chain) was carried out in a study of post-analysis software for immune sequencing data. The study's findings and limits: Versus controls, multiple sclerosis patients showed significantly lower diversity (normalized Chao1). Patients had higher frequencies than controls of four to six TRBV segments, including TRBV5-6, TRBV5-1 and TRBV20-1.

This CDR3 region has 13 residues. Germline loops: CDR1 SNHLY, CDR2 FYNNEI. The V and J ends lost 4 bases and 3 bases, in that order; junction bases with no gene match: 3. On this clonotype: Its target is unknown.

Prepared TCR beta cDNA libraries contained unique molecular identifiers. Each CDR3 protein gets one entry after TCRdb re-called the PCR reads with MiXCR. This table holds hundreds of thousands of distinct CDR3 sequences, approximately 50% found once. The rearrangement links TRBV2 to TRBJ2-7, with 7 nucleotides matching TRBD2. This clonotype originated in a girl between 5 and 17 years old with multiple sclerosis. Material for sequencing was blood. The CDR3 coding sequence is TGTGCCAGCAGTGGGGGCGGGGGCTACGAGCAGTACTTC. This translates into CASSGGGGYEQYF.